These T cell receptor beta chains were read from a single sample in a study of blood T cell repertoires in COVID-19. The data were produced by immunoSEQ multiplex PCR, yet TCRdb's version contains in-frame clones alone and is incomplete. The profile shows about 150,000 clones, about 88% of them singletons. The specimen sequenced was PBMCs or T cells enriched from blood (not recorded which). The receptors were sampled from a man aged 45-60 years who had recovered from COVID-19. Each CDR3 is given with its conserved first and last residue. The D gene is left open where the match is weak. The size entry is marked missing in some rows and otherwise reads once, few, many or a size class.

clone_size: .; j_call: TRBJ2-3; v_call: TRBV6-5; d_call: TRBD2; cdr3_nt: TGTGCCGCCCAGACTAGCGGGGGCACAGATACGCAGTATTTT; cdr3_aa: CAAQTSGGTDTQYF
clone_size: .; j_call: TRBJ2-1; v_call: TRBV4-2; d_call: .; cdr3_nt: TGTGCCAGCAGCCAAGATTCCTCCAATGAGCAGTTCTTC; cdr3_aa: CASSQDSSNEQFF
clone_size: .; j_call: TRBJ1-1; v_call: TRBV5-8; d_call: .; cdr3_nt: TGTGCCAGCAGCTTGGCCGGGGGAACGACTGAAGCTTTCTTT; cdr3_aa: CASSLAGGTTEAFF
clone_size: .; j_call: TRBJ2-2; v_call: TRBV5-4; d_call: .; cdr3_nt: TGTGCCAGCAGCGGACAGAACACCGGGGAGCTGTTTTTT; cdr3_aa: CASSGQNTGELFF
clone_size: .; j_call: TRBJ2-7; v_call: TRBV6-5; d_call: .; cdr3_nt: TGTGCCAGCCGAAGGGGAGGCGAGCAGTACTTC; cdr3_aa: CASRRGGEQYF
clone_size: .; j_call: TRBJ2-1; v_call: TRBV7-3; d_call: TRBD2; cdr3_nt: TGTGCCAGCAGCCCCAGACCCGGGACTAGCTACAATGAGCAGTTCTTC; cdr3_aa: CASSPRPGTSYNEQFF
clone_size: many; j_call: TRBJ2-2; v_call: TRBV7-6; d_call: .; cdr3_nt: TGTGCCAGCAGCTTAGGTGGGGCGGGGGCCAACACCGGGGAGCTGTTTTTT; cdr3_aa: CASSLGGAGANTGELFF
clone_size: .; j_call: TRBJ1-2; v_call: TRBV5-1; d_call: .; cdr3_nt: TGCGCCAGCAGCTTGTTGGCAGGGGAGGGATATGGCTACACCTTC; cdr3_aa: CASSLLAGEGYGYTF
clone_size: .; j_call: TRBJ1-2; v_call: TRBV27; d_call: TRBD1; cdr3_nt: TGTGCCAGCGCATACAGGGGGCTAGGTGGCTACACCTTC; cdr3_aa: CASAYRGLGGYTF
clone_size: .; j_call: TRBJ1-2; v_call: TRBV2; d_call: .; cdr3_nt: TGTGCCAGCAGGTACGACAGAAAGTATGGCTACACCTTC; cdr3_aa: CASRYDRKYGYTF
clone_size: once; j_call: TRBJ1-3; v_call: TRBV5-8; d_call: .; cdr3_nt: TGTGCCAGCAGCTTGCAGGTCATCTCTGGAAACACCATATATTTT; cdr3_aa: CASSLQVISGNTIYF
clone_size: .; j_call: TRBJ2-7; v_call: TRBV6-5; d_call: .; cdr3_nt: TGTGCCACCGGGGACACCTCCTACGAGCAGTACTTC; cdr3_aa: CATGDTSYEQYF
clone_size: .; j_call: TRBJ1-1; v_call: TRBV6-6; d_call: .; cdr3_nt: TGTGCCAGCGCCGTGGGGGCCAACACTGAAGCTTTCTTT; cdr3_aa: CASAVGANTEAFF
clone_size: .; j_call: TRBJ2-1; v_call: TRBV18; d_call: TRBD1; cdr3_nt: TGTGCGAGCACCTCCCGACAGGGCGACTCCTACAATGAGCAGTTCTTC; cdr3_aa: CASTSRQGDSYNEQFF
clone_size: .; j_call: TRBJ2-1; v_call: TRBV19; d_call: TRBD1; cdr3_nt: TGTGCCAGTAGTATTAGAGGGGGCCACGATGAGCAGTTCTTC; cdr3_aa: CASSIRGGHDEQFF
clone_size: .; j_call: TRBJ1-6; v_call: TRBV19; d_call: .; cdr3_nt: TGTGCCAGTAGGACTTCGCAGCGTTCACCCCTCCACTTT; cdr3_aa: CASRTSQRSPLHF
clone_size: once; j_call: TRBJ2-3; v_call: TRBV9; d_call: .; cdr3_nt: TGTGCCAGCAGCCGAAGGCTTCAGGGGGGCAGCACAGATACGCAGTATTTT; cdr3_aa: CASSRRLQGGSTDTQYF
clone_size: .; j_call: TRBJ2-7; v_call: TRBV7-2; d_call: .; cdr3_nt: TGTGCCAGCAGCTTATTACAGGGAATGCTCTACGAGCAGTACTTC; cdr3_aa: CASSLLQGMLYEQYF
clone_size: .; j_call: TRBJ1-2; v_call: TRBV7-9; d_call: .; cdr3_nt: TGTGCCAGCAGCCGAACAACAGCGGACTATGGCTACACCTTC; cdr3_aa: CASSRTTADYGYTF
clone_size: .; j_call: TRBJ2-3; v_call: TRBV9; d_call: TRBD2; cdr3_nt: TGTGCCAGCAGCGTAGGAGGGAGCGGGGGGGCTCTGACAGATACGCAGTATTTT; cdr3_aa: CASSVGGSGGALTDTQYF
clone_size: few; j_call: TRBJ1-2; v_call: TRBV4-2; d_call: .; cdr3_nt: TGTGCCAGCAGCCAAGATCAGCAGGATTATAACTATGGCTACACCTTC; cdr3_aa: CASSQDQQDYNYGYTF
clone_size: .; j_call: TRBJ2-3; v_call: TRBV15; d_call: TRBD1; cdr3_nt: TGTGCCACCTCGACAGGGTTCACTAGCACAGATACGCAGTATTTT; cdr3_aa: CATSTGFTSTDTQYF
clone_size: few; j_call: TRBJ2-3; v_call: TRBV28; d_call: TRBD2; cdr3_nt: TGTGCCAGCACAGTAGCGGGAGCAGATACGCAGTATTTT; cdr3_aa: CASTVAGADTQYF
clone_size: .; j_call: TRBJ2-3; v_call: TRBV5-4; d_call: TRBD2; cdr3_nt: TGTGCCAGCAGCTTGGGCGGGGGGCCTTGGCAGTATTTT; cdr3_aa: CASSLGGGPWQYF
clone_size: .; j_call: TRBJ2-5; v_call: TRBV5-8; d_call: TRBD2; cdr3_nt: TGTGCCAGCAGCCCCGGGGGGGTGATCCAAGAGACCCAGTACTTC; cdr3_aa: CASSPGGVIQETQYF
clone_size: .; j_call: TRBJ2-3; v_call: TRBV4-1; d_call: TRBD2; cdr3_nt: TGCGCCAGCAGCCAGGTTAAAGCGGGGGGCCTCACAGATACGCAGTATTTT; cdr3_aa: CASSQVKAGGLTDTQYF
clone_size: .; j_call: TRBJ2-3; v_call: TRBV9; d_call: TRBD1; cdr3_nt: TGTGCCAGCAGCGTAGAGGGACAGGGCTTAAGCACAGATACGCAGTATTTT; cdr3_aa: CASSVEGQGLSTDTQYF
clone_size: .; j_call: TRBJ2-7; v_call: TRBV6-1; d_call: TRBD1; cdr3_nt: TGTGCCAGCAGTGAAAGGGAGACAGGGGGGTACGAGCAGTACTTC; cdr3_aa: CASSERETGGYEQYF
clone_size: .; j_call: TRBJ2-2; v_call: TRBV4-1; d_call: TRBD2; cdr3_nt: TGCGCCAGCAGCCTCACAGGGGTAGCGGGGGACACCGGGGAGCTGTTTTTT; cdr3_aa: CASSLTGVAGDTGELFF
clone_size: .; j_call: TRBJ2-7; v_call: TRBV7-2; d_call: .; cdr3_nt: TGTGCCAGCACCTCGAGGGGGCGGGGCTCCTACGAGCAGTACTTC; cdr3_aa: CASTSRGRGSYEQYF
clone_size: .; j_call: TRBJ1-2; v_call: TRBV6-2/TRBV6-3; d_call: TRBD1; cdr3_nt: TGTGCCAGCAGTTACTCGACTCGACAGGGAAGCGGCTACACCTTC; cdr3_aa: CASSYSTRQGSGYTF
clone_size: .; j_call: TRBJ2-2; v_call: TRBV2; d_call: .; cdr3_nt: TGTGCCAGCGAAACTTTGAGGTCCAGGGAGCTGTTTTTT; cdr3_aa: CASETLRSRELFF
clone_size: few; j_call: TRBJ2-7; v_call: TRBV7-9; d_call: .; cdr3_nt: TGTGCCAGCAGCTCGTCCGGGTCCTACGAGCAGTACTTC; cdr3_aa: CASSSSGSYEQYF
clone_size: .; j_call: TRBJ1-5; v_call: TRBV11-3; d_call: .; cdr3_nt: TGTGCCAGCAGCTTAGCCGGAGTAGACAGCAGCAATCAGCCCCAGCATTTT; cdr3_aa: CASSLAGVDSSNQPQHF
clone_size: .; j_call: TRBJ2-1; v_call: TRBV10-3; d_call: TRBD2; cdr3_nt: TGTGCCATCAGGGGCTCGGGGGGGACTTACAATGAGCAGTTCTTC; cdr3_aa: CAIRGSGGTYNEQFF